The entry below gives a single T cell receptor (beta chain) sequence along with its context. Its antigen is as yet unknown. Samples came from healthy bone marrow donors. These data come from a study of cytomegalovirus exposure and HLA in healthy donors. V shed 0 bases and J 1 base; nucleotides not matched to a gene: 5. Germline CDR1 reads LGHNA; CDR2 reads YNFKEQ. The CDR3 has 17 residues. General study points: In a later analysis, a missense DCLRE1C variant was linked to TCR beta V- and J-gene trimming. Later analysis placed DRB1 highest and HLA-C lowest in TCR association rates, which differed by HLA locus.

Primers for the PCR totalled 60 Vbeta and 13 Jbeta. The repertoire was sequenced with immunoSEQ multiplex PCR; TCRdb's copy has only in-frame clones and lacks some. The sample has about 120,000 clones, approximately 69% seen once. The genes are TRBV4-2 and TRBJ2-1; 8 bases agree with TRBD2. The source of this sequence is a woman between 45 and 65 years old in good health and CMV-seropositive. The sample consisted of PBMCs. The CDR3 DNA is TGTGCCAGCAGCCAAGATTACGGGAGGGCTTCCTACAATGAGCAGTTCTTC. It translates to CASSQDYGRASYNEQFF.